A selection of T cell receptor beta chains follows, all from one sample in a study of regulatory T cells in long-lasting Graves disease. One entry per CDR3 protein results from TCRdb running MiXCR on the multiplex PCR reads. Among around 450,000 distinct CDR3 sequences listed, 20% to 25% were seen once. The sample was peripheral blood mononuclear cells (PBMCs), taken when the disease was refractory, from a patient treated with antithyroid drugs. These receptors all stem from a female donor with Graves disease. The CDR3 runs from the conserved cysteine through the conserved F or W. D genes are given only for firm matches. Clone size is not always given. Where it is, it says once, few, many or a class for expanded clones.

abundance | j_gene | d_gene | v_gene | CDR3aa | CDR3nt
many | TRBJ1-1 | . | TRBV6-2/TRBV6-3 | CASSRQVSGTEAFF | TGTGCCAGCAGCAGACAGGTTAGCGGAACTGAAGCTTTCTTT
. | TRBJ2-4 | . | TRBV29-1 | CSVVTRHHENIQYF | TGCAGCGTTGTGACTAGGCATCATGAAAACATTCAGTACTTC
few | TRBJ2-7 | TRBD2 | TRBV3-1 | CASNNGRTGRKYF | TGTGCCAGCAATAACGGGAGGACCGGGAGGAAGTACTTC
few | TRBJ2-7 | . | TRBV7-2 | CASSPADGSSYEQYF | TGTGCCAGCAGCCCCGCGGACGGGAGCTCCTACGAGCAGTACTTC
many | TRBJ2-4 | . | TRBV6-1 | CASGENIQYF | TGTGCCAGCGGCGAAAACATTCAGTACTTC
few | TRBJ1-5 | . | TRBV6-2/TRBV6-3 | CASSYSGQPLSNQPQHF | TGTGCCAGCAGTTACTCAGGACAGCCCCTTAGCAATCAGCCCCAGCATTTT
many | TRBJ2-7 | TRBD2 | TRBV6-5 | CASSYPERENSYEQYF | TGTGCCAGCAGTTACCCGGAGCGGGAGAATAGCTACGAGCAGTACTTC
. | TRBJ1-1 | . | TRBV30 | CAWSRGQATEAFF | TGTGCCTGGAGCCGGGGGCAGGCCACTGAAGCTTTCTTT
. | TRBJ2-3 | TRBD2 | TRBV5-1 | CASSAGGLAGTSTDTQYF | TGCGCCAGCAGCGCTGGGGGACTAGCGGGAACTAGCACAGATACGCAGTATTTT
. | TRBJ2-1 | . | TRBV7-2 | CASSLTSGYNEQFF | TGTGCCAGCAGCTTAACAAGCGGTTACAATGAGCAGTTCTTC
. | TRBJ2-7 | . | TRBV20-1 | CSAREEYEQYF | TGCAGTGCTAGAGAAGAGTACGAGCAGTACTTC
. | TRBJ2-1 | TRBD2 | TRBV20-1 | CSARPMGLALYEQFF | TGCAGTGCTAGACCCATGGGACTAGCGTTATACGAGCAGTTCTTC
. | TRBJ2-7 | . | TRBV27 | CASSLYGLPGEQYF | TGTGCCAGCAGTTTATATGGTCTCCCGGGGGAGCAGTACTTC
. | TRBJ2-7 | . | TRBV7-9 | CASNFPGEIAASAYEQYF | TGTGCCAGCAACTTCCCCGGCGAGATAGCGGCCTCCGCCTACGAGCAGTACTTC
. | TRBJ2-5 | . | TRBV6-1 | CASSDSRSTQYF | TGTGCCAGCAGTGACAGTCGATCGACCCAGTACTTC
few | TRBJ2-5 | . | TRBV10-3 | CAIRGQGQETQYF | TGTGCCATCAGGGGCCAGGGCCAAGAGACCCAGTACTTC
many | TRBJ2-7 | . | TRBV6-2/TRBV6-3 | CASSYIDEQYF | TGTGCCAGCAGTTATATCGACGAGCAGTACTTC
many | TRBJ1-6 | TRBD1 | TRBV28 | CASFGQGLSPLHF | TGTGCCAGCTTCGGACAGGGTCTCTCACCCCTCCACTTT
. | TRBJ2-5 | TRBD2 | TRBV13 | CASSPGLAGIETQYF | TGTGCCAGCAGCCCGGGACTAGCGGGAATAGAGACCCAGTACTTC
many | TRBJ2-7 | . | TRBV29-1 | CSVELPTSSSYEQYF | TGCAGCGTTGAACTACCGACCTCAAGCTCCTACGAGCAGTACTTC
. | TRBJ2-7 | . | TRBV18 | CASSPTATYEQYF | TGTGCCAGCTCACCGACAGCCACCTACGAGCAGTACTTC
. | TRBJ2-5 | . | TRBV12-3/TRBV12-4 | CASSFVNQETQYF | TGTGCCAGCAGTTTTGTTAACCAAGAGACCCAGTACTTC
many | TRBJ1-2 | . | TRBV27 | CASSLIHGPNYGYTF | TGTGCCAGCAGTTTAATACACGGCCCTAACTATGGCTACACCTTC
many | TRBJ2-5 | . | TRBV10-1 | CASSDQAAQETQYF | TGCGCCAGCAGTGACCAGGCAGCCCAAGAGACCCAGTACTTC
many | TRBJ1-4 | . | TRBV6-5 | CASSYEPENPTNEKLFF | TGTGCCAGCAGTTACGAACCGGAAAACCCAACTAATGAAAAACTGTTTTTT
. | TRBJ1-1 | . | TRBV7-2 | CASSVGTPEAFF | TGTGCCAGCAGCGTAGGGACACCTGAAGCTTTCTTT
. | TRBJ1-1 | TRBD1 | TRBV11-2 | CASSSWDRGGTEAFF | TGTGCCAGCAGCTCTTGGGACAGGGGCGGCACTGAAGCTTTCTTT
few | TRBJ2-5 | TRBD1 | TRBV20-1 | CSASPSTGGFRETQYF | TGCAGTGCCTCCCCTTCGACAGGGGGGTTCAGAGAGACCCAGTACTTC
many | TRBJ1-4 | . | TRBV7-2 | CASSLQGFAAEKLFF | TGTGCCAGCAGCTTGCAGGGATTTGCGGCAGAAAAACTGTTTTTT
many | TRBJ2-5 | . | TRBV19 | CASSMVGEETQYF | TGTGCCAGTAGTATGGTGGGAGAAGAGACCCAGTACTTC
many | TRBJ1-4 | . | TRBV2 | CASSFDGGYEKLFF | TGTGCCAGCAGCTTCGACGGGGGCTATGAAAAACTGTTTTTT
. | TRBJ2-1 | TRBD2 | TRBV27 | CASSILAGVSKNEQFF | TGTGCCAGCAGTATCCTAGCGGGAGTCTCAAAGAATGAGCAGTTCTTC
many | TRBJ1-1 | . | TRBV12-3/TRBV12-4 | CATTTEAFF | TGTGCAACCACCACTGAAGCTTTCTTT
many | TRBJ1-1 | . | TRBV10-1 | CASSLGNGEAFF | TGCGCCAGCAGTCTCGGGAACGGTGAAGCTTTCTTT
few | TRBJ2-7 | . | TRBV4-2 | CASSQGPPAGYEQYF | TGTGCCAGCAGCCAAGGACCGCCGGCGGGCTACGAGCAGTACTTC
many | TRBJ1-1 | . | TRBV28 | CASSLTVPFEGAKNTEAFF | TGTGCCAGCAGTTTAACGGTCCCCTTCGAAGGGGCTAAAAACACTGAAGCTTTCTTT
many | TRBJ1-1 | . | TRBV28 | CASRGVMNTEAFF | TGTGCCAGCAGGGGGGTCATGAACACTGAAGCTTTCTTT
many | TRBJ2-5 | . | TRBV29-1 | CSVVTSGQETQYF | TGCAGCGTAGTAACTTCGGGCCAAGAGACCCAGTACTTC
. | TRBJ2-2 | . | TRBV12-3/TRBV12-4 | CASSSGHTTGELFF | TGTGCCAGCAGTTCGGGACACACCACCGGGGAGCTGTTTTTT
. | TRBJ1-4 | . | TRBV4-3 | CASSRLFLVNEKLFF | TGCGCCAGCAGCCGTTTGTTCCTGGTGAATGAAAAACTGTTTTTT
few | TRBJ1-1 | . | TRBV6-2/TRBV6-3 | CASSYGGGEAFF | TGTGCCAGCAGTTATGGAGGGGGTGAAGCTTTCTTT
. | TRBJ2-7 | TRBD2 | TRBV29-1 | CSVVGSLAGHPYEQYF | TGCAGCGTTGTGGGAAGTCTAGCGGGTCACCCCTACGAGCAGTACTTC
many | TRBJ1-5 | TRBD1 | TRBV2 | CASSSDREQPQHF | TGTGCCAGCAGTTCAGACAGGGAACAGCCCCAGCATTTT
. | TRBJ2-7 | . | TRBV14 | CASSHGAGVFYEQYF | TGTGCCAGCAGCCACGGAGCAGGGGTGTTTTACGAGCAGTACTTC
. | TRBJ2-3 | . | TRBV3-1 | CASSQDGDSADTQYF | TGTGCCAGCAGCCAAGATGGCGATTCCGCAGATACGCAGTATTTT
many | TRBJ2-7 | TRBD2 | TRBV28 | CASSPVGAGYEQYF | TGTGCCAGCAGCCCCGTGGGAGCGGGATACGAGCAGTACTTC
few | TRBJ2-1 | TRBD2 | TRBV11-2 | CASSSLSGRAREQFF | TGTGCCAGCAGCTCTCTTAGCGGGAGGGCCAGAGAGCAGTTCTTC
few | TRBJ2-2 | . | TRBV6-1 | CASSPPAPDPNTGELFF | TGTGCCAGCAGTCCCCCCGCGCCTGACCCGAACACCGGGGAGCTGTTTTTT
few | TRBJ2-2 | TRBD2 | TRBV20-1 | CSARDLAGGTGELFF | TGCAGTGCTAGAGATCTAGCGGGAGGAACCGGGGAGCTGTTTTTT
many | TRBJ2-7 | TRBD2 | TRBV2 | CATGGGFYYEQYF | TGTGCCACCGGGGGGGGGTTCTACTACGAGCAGTACTTC
many | TRBJ2-7 | TRBD1 | TRBV7-9 | CASSIRQGQAYEQYF | TGTGCCAGCAGCATACGACAGGGCCAGGCCTACGAGCAGTACTTC
. | TRBJ1-2 | . | TRBV14 | CASSQRVNYGYTF | TGTGCCAGCAGCCAAAGGGTAAACTATGGCTACACCTTC
many | TRBJ1-2 | TRBD1 | TRBV11-2 | CASSSTTGWSPPSGYTF | TGTGCCAGCAGCTCCACGACAGGGTGGAGCCCCCCTAGTGGCTACACCTTC
few | TRBJ2-1 | TRBD1 | TRBV28 | CASGYRGPYNEQFF | TGTGCCAGCGGCTACAGGGGACCCTACAATGAGCAGTTCTTC
few | TRBJ1-1 | . | TRBV19 | CASSIEPDRLDMNTEAFF | TGTGCCAGTAGTATAGAGCCTGACAGGCTAGACATGAACACTGAAGCTTTCTTT
many | TRBJ2-7 | . | TRBV6-6 | CASSYSFTGQGSSRQYF | TGTGCCAGCAGTTACTCGTTTACTGGCCAGGGCTCGTCTAGGCAGTACTTC
. | TRBJ2-7 | TRBD1 | TRBV28 | CASSSPGTVSYEQYF | TGTGCCAGCAGTTCCCCTGGGACAGTCTCCTACGAGCAGTACTTC